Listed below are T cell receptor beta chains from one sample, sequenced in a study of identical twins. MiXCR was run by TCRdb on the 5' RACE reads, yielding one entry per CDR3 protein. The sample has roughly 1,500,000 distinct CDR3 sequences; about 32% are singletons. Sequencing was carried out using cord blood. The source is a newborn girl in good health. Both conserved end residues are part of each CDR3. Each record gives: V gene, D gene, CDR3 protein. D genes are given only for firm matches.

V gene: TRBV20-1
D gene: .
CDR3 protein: CSANARQSPYQETQYF

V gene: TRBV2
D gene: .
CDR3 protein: CASSHWRRNQETQYF

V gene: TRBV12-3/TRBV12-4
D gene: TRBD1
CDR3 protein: CASSTRTGRYEQYF

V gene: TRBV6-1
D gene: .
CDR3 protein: CASSETLWGYEQYF

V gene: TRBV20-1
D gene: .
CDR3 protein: CSARDGDYEQYF

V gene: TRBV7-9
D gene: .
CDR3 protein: CASSFQIGSRGHEQYF

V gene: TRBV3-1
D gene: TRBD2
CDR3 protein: CASSQDRPSGRNEQFF

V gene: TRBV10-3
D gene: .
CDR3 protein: CAISGNGPRDTQYF

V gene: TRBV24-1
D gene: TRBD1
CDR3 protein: CATADRGPLRAQYF

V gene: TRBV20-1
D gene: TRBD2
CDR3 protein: CSVRTSGGAYTQYF

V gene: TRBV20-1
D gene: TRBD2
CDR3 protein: CSASITSGRYEQYF

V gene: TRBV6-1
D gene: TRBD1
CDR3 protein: CAIIDRGRGEKLFF

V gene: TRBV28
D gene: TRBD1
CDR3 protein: CASSSDRGREETQYF

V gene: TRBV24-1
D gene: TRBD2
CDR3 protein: CATSDARLAGGTDTQYF

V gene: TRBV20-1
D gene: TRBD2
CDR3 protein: CSARGLAGGDTQYF

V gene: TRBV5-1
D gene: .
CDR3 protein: CASSASGNGDYGYTF

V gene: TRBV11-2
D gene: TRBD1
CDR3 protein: CASSLIQGVNYGYTF

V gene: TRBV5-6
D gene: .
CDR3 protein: CASSFYNTEAFF

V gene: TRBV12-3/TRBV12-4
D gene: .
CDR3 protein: CASIPGGIDQPQHF

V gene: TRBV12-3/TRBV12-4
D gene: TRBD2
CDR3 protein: CASSRTSVAVYEQYF

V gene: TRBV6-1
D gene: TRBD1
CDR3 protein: CASSEMPGQLNTEAFF

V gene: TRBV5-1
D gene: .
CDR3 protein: CASSSGLGSNEKLFF

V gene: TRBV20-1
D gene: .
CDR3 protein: CSARYPINYEQYF

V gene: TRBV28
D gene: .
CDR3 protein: CASSRRTRSSYEQYF

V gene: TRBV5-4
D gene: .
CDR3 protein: CASSVRAPEGEKLFF

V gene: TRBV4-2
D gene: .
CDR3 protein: CASSHTGFTDTQYF

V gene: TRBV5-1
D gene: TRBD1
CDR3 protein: CASSPGQGLEQYF

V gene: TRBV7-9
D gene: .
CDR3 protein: CASSLTKTRDRPNTEAFF

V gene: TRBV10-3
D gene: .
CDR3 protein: CAISEAGAGNSSPLHF

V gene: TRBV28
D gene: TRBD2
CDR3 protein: CASSPGLAGPRTDTQYF

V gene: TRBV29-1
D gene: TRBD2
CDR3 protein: CSVGSGGLSWEQFF

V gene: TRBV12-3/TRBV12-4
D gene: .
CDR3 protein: CASSLNLSNQYF

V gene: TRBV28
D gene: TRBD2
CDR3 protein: CASRFSGRLSYEQYF

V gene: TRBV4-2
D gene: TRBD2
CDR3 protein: CASSHSGGSSYNEQFF

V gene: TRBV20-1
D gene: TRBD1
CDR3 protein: CSASDRVRRETQYF